The rows below give T cell receptor beta chains drawn from one sample of a study of OX40 agonist ivuxolimab in advanced cancers. Produced via immunoSEQ multiplex PCR; TCRdb's table is partial and in-frame only. The data contain about 93,000 clones, 89% of them singletons. Material: CD4+ or CD8+ T cells sorted from blood, obtained in a trial of the OX40 agonist ivuxolimab. The receptors originated from an adult with an advanced solid tumor such as melanoma, head and neck, liver or kidney cancer. CDR3s include the opening cysteine and the closing phenylalanine or tryptophan. The D gene is left open where the match is weak. Clone size is given for some rows only: seen once, a few or many times, or a class if the clone is expanded.

>NA|16|NA|TRBJ2-7|TRBV30
CAWSVKYGIGLYEQYF
TGTGCCTGGAGTGTAAAATACGGGATAGGATTATACGAGCAGTACTTC
>NA|13|NA|TRBJ1-1|TRBV19
CASSIWENTEAFF
TGTGCCAGTAGTATTTGGGAGAACACTGAAGCTTTCTTT
>NA|15|NA|TRBJ1-2|TRBV6-1
CASSDESRDVYGYTF
TGTGCCAGCAGTGATGAGTCCAGAGATGTCTATGGCTACACCTTC
>NA|13|NA|TRBJ1-2|TRBV30
CAWELSRSYGYTF
TGTGCCTGGGAATTAAGTCGCTCCTATGGCTACACCTTC
>NA|16|NA|TRBJ1-1|TRBV28
CASNSGRAGFRTEAFF
TGTGCCAGCAACTCCGGACGGGCAGGGTTTAGAACTGAAGCTTTCTTT
>TRBD2|16|NA|TRBJ2-1|TRBV4-3
CASSQAWTSGHNEQFF
TGCGCCAGCAGCCAAGCGTGGACTAGCGGACACAATGAGCAGTTCTTC
>NA|13|NA|TRBJ2-3|TRBV5-6
CASSLTGFDTQYF
TGTGCCAGCAGCTTGACAGGGTTTGATACGCAGTATTTT
>TRBD1|16|NA|TRBJ1-2|TRBV5-1
CASSVDREAPTNGYTF
TGCGCCAGCAGCGTGGACAGGGAGGCGCCAACTAATGGCTACACCTTC
>NA|15|once|TRBJ2-2|TRBV19
CASSMGSQPREELFF
TGTGCCAGTAGTATGGGGTCGCAACCGAGGGAGGAGCTGTTTTTT
>NA|13|NA|TRBJ1-1|TRBV6-5
CASSRSGVTEAFF
TGTGCCAGCAGTCGTTCAGGGGTAACTGAAGCTTTCTTT
>NA|12|NA|TRBJ1-4|TRBV10-3
CAISQENEKLFF
TGTGCCATCAGTCAGGAAAATGAAAAACTGTTTTTT
>TRBD1|15|NA|TRBJ2-5|TRBV29-1
CSVDLGAGGRETQYF
TGCAGCGTTGATTTGGGGGCAGGGGGCAGAGAGACCCAGTACTTC
>TRBD1|15|NA|TRBJ1-2|TRBV14
CASSPLGQGNYGYTF
TGTGCCAGCAGCCCCCTGGGACAGGGGAACTATGGCTACACCTTC
>TRBD1|14|NA|TRBJ1-1|TRBV5-1
CASSLDRGNTEAFF
TGCGCCAGCAGCCTGGACAGGGGGAACACTGAAGCTTTCTTT
>NA|16|NA|TRBJ2-1|TRBV30
CAWRTDYSSSYNEQFF
TGTGCCTGGAGAACTGACTATTCGAGCTCCTACAATGAGCAGTTCTTC
>TRBD2|16|NA|TRBJ2-2|TRBV7-3
CASSHTGGGDTGELFF
TGTGCCAGCAGCCACACCGGGGGAGGGGACACCGGGGAGCTGTTTTTT
>NA|17|NA|TRBJ2-3|TRBV9
CASSVGPLGRSTDTQYF
TGTGCCAGCAGCGTAGGCCCGTTAGGGAGGAGCACAGATACGCAGTATTTT
>TRBD2|15|NA|TRBJ2-1|TRBV6-5
CASSRLAGGLNEQFF
TGTGCCAGCAGTCGACTAGCGGGAGGGCTCAATGAGCAGTTCTTC
>NA|11|NA|TRBJ2-7|TRBV7-8
CASSIDGEQYF
TGTGCCAGCAGCATCGACGGCGAGCAGTACTTC
>TRBD1|13|NA|TRBJ2-7|TRBV28
CASLDRGRGEQYF
TGTGCCAGCCTAGACAGGGGGCGAGGGGAGCAGTACTTC
>NA|13|NA|TRBJ2-1|TRBV5-5
CASRYTTYNEQFF
TGTGCCAGCAGATACACCACCTACAATGAGCAGTTCTTC
>TRBD1|15|NA|TRBJ1-3|TRBV6-5
CASSAQGARGNTIYF
TGTGCCAGCAGTGCGCAGGGGGCGAGGGGAAACACCATATATTTT
>NA|15|NA|TRBJ1-2|TRBV4-2
CASSQELWTNYGYTF
TGTGCCAGCAGCCAAGAATTATGGACTAACTATGGCTACACCTTC
>TRBD2|13|NA|TRBJ2-7|TRBV7-2
CASSSTSGYEQYF
TGTGCCAGCAGTTCTACTAGCGGCTACGAGCAGTACTTC
>TRBD1|12|NA|TRBJ1-2|TRBV6-5
CASTRQGGGYTF
TGTGCCAGCACCAGACAGGGAGGTGGCTACACCTTC
>TRBD1|15|once|TRBJ1-5|TRBV5-1
CASSLQGTGLQPQHF
TGCGCCAGCAGCTTGCAGGGGACAGGTCTTCAGCCCCAGCATTTT
>TRBD2|14|NA|TRBJ2-6|TRBV30
CAWRGGTGANVLTF
TGTGCCTGGAGGGGAGGGACTGGGGCCAACGTCCTGACTTTC
>NA|14|NA|TRBJ1-1|TRBV29-1
CSVDLGFMNTEAFF
TGCAGCGTTGATTTGGGATTCATGAACACTGAAGCTTTCTTT
>NA|14|NA|TRBJ1-5|TRBV5-6
CASSRTDSRQPQHF
TGTGCCAGCAGTCGGACGGATAGTAGACAGCCCCAGCATTTT
>NA|12|NA|TRBJ2-7|TRBV4-2
CASSQGDDVQYF
TGTGCCAGCAGCCAAGGGGATGACGTGCAGTACTTC
>NA|14|NA|TRBJ2-7|TRBV6-5
CASSYRETTYEQYF
TGTGCCAGCAGTTACAGGGAGACGACCTACGAGCAGTACTTC
>NA|16|NA|TRBJ2-2|TRBV7-2
CASTNLPGRDTGELFF
TGTGCCAGCACCAACCTTCCGGGACGTGACACCGGGGAGCTGTTTTTT
>TRBD1|15|few|TRBJ2-5|TRBV5-6
CASSLVGDRGETQYF
TGTGCCAGCAGCTTGGTCGGGGACAGGGGTGAGACCCAGTACTTC
>TRBD2|13|NA|TRBJ2-1|TRBV30
CAASSGRAHEQFF
TGTGCCGCTTCTAGCGGGAGGGCCCATGAGCAGTTCTTC
>NA|16|NA|TRBJ1-5|TRBV7-2
CASSLVFARANQPQHF
TGTGCCAGCAGCTTAGTGTTTGCCAGGGCCAATCAGCCCCAGCATTTT
>NA|12|NA|TRBJ1-2|TRBV6-5
CASQGRNYGYTF
TGTGCCAGCCAGGGAAGGAACTATGGCTACACCTTC
>NA|17|NA|TRBJ2-1|TRBV4-3
CASSQDVWLRTYNEQFF
TGCGCCAGCAGCCAAGATGTTTGGTTGCGCACCTACAATGAGCAGTTCTTC
>TRBD2|16|NA|TRBJ2-1|TRBV5-4
CASSFLAEVAYNEQFF
TGTGCCAGCAGCTTCCTAGCGGAAGTTGCCTACAATGAGCAGTTCTTC
>NA|13|NA|TRBJ2-7|TRBV19
CASSIEGGYEQYF
TGTGCCAGTAGTATAGAAGGGGGATACGAGCAGTACTTC
>NA|15|NA|TRBJ2-7|TRBV30
CAWSRRRGTWDEQYF
TGTGCCTGGAGCCGACGCCGGGGAACATGGGACGAGCAGTACTTC
>TRBD2|17|NA|TRBJ2-2|TRBV27
CASSRLLAVQDTGELFF
TGTGCCAGCAGTCGACTCCTAGCGGTCCAAGACACCGGGGAGCTGTTTTTT
>NA|17|NA|TRBJ1-2|TRBV4-3
CASSQALAYGDTYGYTF
TGCGCCAGCAGCCAAGCCCTAGCCTACGGGGACACCTATGGCTACACCTTC
>NA|15|NA|TRBJ2-3|TRBV4-3
CASSQDGRALDTQYF
TGCGCCAGCAGCCAAGACGGACGGGCCCTGGATACGCAGTATTTT
>NA|15|NA|TRBJ1-1|TRBV5-1
CASSPGSDTYTEAFF
TGCGCCAGCAGCCCCGGGTCTGACACTTACACTGAAGCTTTCTTT
>NA|15|NA|TRBJ1-5|TRBV10-3
CAISEGERGDQPQHF
TGTGCCATCAGTGAGGGGGAGAGGGGGGATCAGCCCCAGCATTTT
>NA|14|medium-sized|TRBJ1-2|TRBV5-1
CASSRTQDNYGYTF
TGCGCCAGCAGCCGTACCCAGGACAATTATGGCTACACCTTC
>TRBD1|16|NA|TRBJ1-4|TRBV28
CASSPSPGTANEKLFF
TGTGCCAGCAGCCCCTCCCCCGGGACAGCTAATGAAAAACTGTTTTTT
>NA|15|NA|TRBJ2-7|TRBV30
CAWSLPGMAVSEQYF
TGTGCCTGGAGTCTGCCAGGGATGGCGGTGAGCGAGCAGTACTTC
>NA|13|NA|TRBJ1-4|TRBV19
CASSPMHRGNPFF
TGTGCCAGTAGCCCCATGCATCGGGGCAATCCGTTTTTT
>TRBD1|16|NA|TRBJ2-3|TRBV5-1
CASSSGQGLSTDTQYF
TGCGCCAGCAGCTCAGGACAGGGACTTAGCACAGATACGCAGTATTTT
>NA|14|NA|TRBJ1-2|TRBV28
CASSGTENNYGYTF
TGTGCCAGCAGTGGAACAGAAAATAACTATGGCTACACCTTC
>NA|15|NA|TRBJ1-1|TRBV7-9
CASSSYTGRATEAFF
TGTGCCAGCAGCTCCTACACTGGAAGGGCCACTGAAGCTTTCTTT